The rows below give T cell receptor beta chains drawn from one sample of a study of cytomegalovirus exposure and HLA in healthy donors. The protocol was immunoSEQ multiplex PCR, while the TCRdb copy is restricted to in-frame clones and leaves out a portion. In total, the table holds about 72,000 clones. The sample consisted of PBMCs. These receptors were collected from a man aged 40-55 years in good health and CMV-seronegative. CDR3s include the opening cysteine and the closing phenylalanine or tryptophan. D genes are given only for firm matches.

d_gene	j_gene	v_gene	CDR3nt	CDR3aa
TRBD1	TRBJ1-2	TRBV5-6	TGTGCCAGCAGCTTGAAGGACAGGGGGCATGGCTACACCTTC	CASSLKDRGHGYTF
-	TRBJ1-1	TRBV10-3	TGTGCCATCAGTGAGTCGGCAGGGGATACGAACACTGAAGCTTTCTTT	CAISESAGDTNTEAFF
-	TRBJ2-5	TRBV7-2	TGTGCCAGCAGCCTACACAGGGTCCAAGAGACCCAGTACTTC	CASSLHRVQETQYF
-	TRBJ1-1	TRBV5-4	TGTGCCAGCAGCTTCAGGGATATCAACACTGAAGCTTTCTTT	CASSFRDINTEAFF
TRBD2	TRBJ2-1	TRBV9	TGTGCCAGCAGCGTAGCTGGACTAGCGGGAGATCGGGGATCCTACAATGAGCAGTTCTTC	CASSVAGLAGDRGSYNEQFF
-	TRBJ1-6	TRBV10-3	TGTGCCATCAGCCCCCAAATGTCACAGGGCAATTCACCCCTCCACTTT	CAISPQMSQGNSPLHF
-	TRBJ2-3	TRBV7-3	TGTGCCAGCAGCCCAGTAGGGGGGGGGATTACGACAGATACGCAGTATTTT	CASSPVGGGITTDTQYF
-	TRBJ1-6	TRBV5-8	TGTGCCAGCAGCTCCCCGGACATTTCTAATTCACCCCTCCACTTT	CASSSPDISNSPLHF
-	TRBJ1-3	TRBV28	TGTGCCAGCAGTTTATTTCAGGGCGTCAGCTCTGGAAACACCATATATTTT	CASSLFQGVSSGNTIYF
-	TRBJ2-2	TRBV7-3	TGTGCCAGCAGCTTCGGGGGATTGAACACCGGGGAGCTGTTTTTT	CASSFGGLNTGELFF
-	TRBJ1-1	TRBV19	TGTGCCAGTAGGGACCCCCGGCGGGAAAACACTGAAGCTTTCTTT	CASRDPRRENTEAFF
-	TRBJ1-6	TRBV18	TGTGCCAGCTCACTGCCGAGTTCACCCCTCCACTTT	CASSLPSSPLHF
TRBD1	TRBJ1-3	TRBV19	TGTGCCAGTACCGACCCAGGGGGTCTCTCTGGAAACACCATATATTTT	CASTDPGGLSGNTIYF
TRBD1	TRBJ2-5	TRBV5-4	TGTGCCAGCAGGTCCGGGACAGGAAAAGAGACCCAGTACTTC	CASRSGTGKETQYF
-	TRBJ1-1	TRBV5-1	TGCGCCAGCAGCCACTCCGATCTCCTGAATAGAGCTTTCTTT	CASSHSDLLNRAFF
TRBD1	TRBJ1-2	TRBV7-9	TGTGCCAGCTCGAACACAGGGGTCGGCTACACCTTC	CASSNTGVGYTF
-	TRBJ1-2	TRBV2	TGTGCCAGCGAACCCGGATTTACGACAGCTAACTATGGCTACACCTTC	CASEPGFTTANYGYTF
TRBD1	TRBJ1-1	TRBV29-1	TGCAGCGTCGCATCGGGACAGTCGAACACTGAAGCTTTCTTT	CSVASGQSNTEAFF
TRBD2	TRBJ2-7	TRBV5-4	TGTGCCAGCAGCTTGGGAGCGGGGCTGAACGAGCAGTACTTC	CASSLGAGLNEQYF
-	TRBJ1-2	TRBV10-3	TGTGCCTCGACTCTCGCAGGGGTAAATGGCTACACCTTC	CASTLAGVNGYTF
-	TRBJ2-1	TRBV11-2	TGTGCCAGCAGCTTAGCTGGACAGAGCTCCTACAATGAGCAGTTCTTC	CASSLAGQSSYNEQFF
-	TRBJ2-7	TRBV28	TGTGCCAGCAGCAACCCTTTGGACACCATTTCCTACGAGCAGTACTTC	CASSNPLDTISYEQYF
-	TRBJ2-7	TRBV5-1	TGCGCCAGCAGCCCCACCGAGAGGGTCTACGAGCAGTACTTC	CASSPTERVYEQYF
TRBD1	TRBJ2-7	TRBV4-1	TGCGCCAGCAGCCTGTTCCCGGGACAGGGAAGTACCTACGAGCAGTACTTC	CASSLFPGQGSTYEQYF
-	TRBJ1-6	TRBV18	TGTGCCAGCTCACCTTATACTCGGAGCCATAATTCACCCCTCCACTTT	CASSPYTRSHNSPLHF
TRBD1	TRBJ1-4	TRBV6-5	TGTGCCAGCAGTTACTCCGCCGGGACAGGGAGCGAAAAACTGTTTTTT	CASSYSAGTGSEKLFF
-	TRBJ1-6	TRBV5-1	TGCGCCAGCAGCTCCGGGACACTCCCAAGTTCACCCCTCCACTTT	CASSSGTLPSSPLHF
TRBD1	TRBJ1-2	TRBV5-4	TGTGCCAGCAGCCTAGACAGGGCTTATGGCTACACCTTC	CASSLDRAYGYTF
-	TRBJ2-3	TRBV9	TGTGCCAGCAGCGTACTAGCTCTTAGCACAGATACGCAGTATTTT	CASSVLALSTDTQYF
TRBD1	TRBJ2-7	TRBV4-1	TGCGCCAGCAGCCGGGACAGGGGGCCCTACGAGCAGTACTTC	CASSRDRGPYEQYF
TRBD2	TRBJ2-3	TRBV6-4	TGTGCCAGCAGCCCCCAGATGGCGGGGGGTACAGATACGCAGTATTTT	CASSPQMAGGTDTQYF
-	TRBJ2-7	TRBV7-9	TGTGCCAGCAGCCCCATGAGGGCACTCCCCTCCTACGAGCAGTACTTC	CASSPMRALPSYEQYF
-	TRBJ1-4	TRBV6-5	TGTGCCAGCAGTTACAGGATTCCGGGGGATGAAAAACTGTTTTTT	CASSYRIPGDEKLFF
TRBD2	TRBJ2-2	TRBV10-3	TGTGCCATCAGTACCGGGACTAGCGGGGGGGAGCTGTTTTTT	CAISTGTSGGELFF
-	TRBJ1-2	TRBV5-1	TGCGCCAGCAGCTTGCAGGACATTAACTATGGCTACACCTTC	CASSLQDINYGYTF
-	TRBJ2-7	TRBV9	TGTGCCAGCAGCCCAACGGGAAGCTCCTACGAGCAGTACTTC	CASSPTGSSYEQYF
-	TRBJ2-3	TRBV7-3	TGTGCCAGCAGCTTAATGGCTAGCCCAGATACGCAGTATTTT	CASSLMASPDTQYF
TRBD2	TRBJ2-2	TRBV5-6	TGTGCCAGCAGTTACCTAGCGGGGTATACGAACACCGGGGAGCTGTTTTTT	CASSYLAGYTNTGELFF
-	TRBJ2-7	TRBV5-1	TGCGCCAGCAGCTTGGAGGGAGCTGCCTACGAGCAGTACTTC	CASSLEGAAYEQYF
-	TRBJ2-3	TRBV6-5	TGTGCCAGCAGTTACGGGGGGAGCACAGATACGCAGTATTTT	CASSYGGSTDTQYF
-	TRBJ2-7	TRBV30	TGTGCCTGGAGCGAGGGGGGGCTTGCGTACGAGCAGTACTTC	CAWSEGGLAYEQYF
TRBD1	TRBJ2-1	TRBV19	TGTGCCAGTAGTATTCAGGGGGCCTTAAACAATGAGCAGTTCTTC	CASSIQGALNNEQFF
-	TRBJ1-1	TRBV29-1	TGCAGCGTTGAGAACGGCGGCCTGGGCACTGAAGCTTTCTTT	CSVENGGLGTEAFF
TRBD1	TRBJ2-5	TRBV19	TGTGCCAGTAGTATGAGGCCCGGGACAGGGGGCCGGGAGACCCAGTACTTC	CASSMRPGTGGRETQYF
TRBD1	TRBJ2-7	TRBV13	TGTGCCAGCAGTTTCTCCGGGACAGGGGTGCACGAGCAGTACTTC	CASSFSGTGVHEQYF